Many counts were recorded for the clone carrying this TCR beta chain. Antigen unknown. Patients had received no treatment of any kind before thyroid surgery. This sample was taken from a study of metastatic and nonmetastatic thyroid tumors. MiXCR reprocessed the PCR reads for TCRdb. The data contain roughly 93,000 clones, roughly 13% of them singletons. Study-wide results and limits: Significantly greater TCR beta diversity was reportedly found in malignant thyroid tumors than in benign nodules (in blood and tumor).

Trimming removed 2 bases from V and 3 bases from J, with 11 bases in between. The CDR3 has 14 amino acids. Looked up from germline, CDR1 is MNHEY and CDR2 is SVGEGT. The genes are TRBV6-2 or TRBV6-3 and TRBJ2-7; D may be TRBD1 (6 bases). Sequencing input: blood. This receptor was obtained from a female donor with papillary thyroid cancer or a benign thyroid nodule (not recorded which). Some clones in this sample may be carry-over from other donors' samples. CDR3: CASSYDGRGYEQYF. The CDR3 nucleotides read TGTGCCAGCAGTTACGACGGCAGGGGCTACGAGCAGTACTTC.